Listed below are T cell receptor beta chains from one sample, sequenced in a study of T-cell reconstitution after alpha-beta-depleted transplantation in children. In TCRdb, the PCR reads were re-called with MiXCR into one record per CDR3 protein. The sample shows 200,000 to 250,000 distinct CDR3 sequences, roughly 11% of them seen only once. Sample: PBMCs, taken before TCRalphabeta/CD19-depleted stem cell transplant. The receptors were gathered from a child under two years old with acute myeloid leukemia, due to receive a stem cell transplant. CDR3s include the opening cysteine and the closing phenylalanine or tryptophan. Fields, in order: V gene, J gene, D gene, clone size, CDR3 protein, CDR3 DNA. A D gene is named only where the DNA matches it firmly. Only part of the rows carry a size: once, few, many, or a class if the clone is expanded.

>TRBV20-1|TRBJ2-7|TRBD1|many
CSARRGQDISYEQYF
TGCAGTGCTAGACGGGGACAGGATATCTCCTACGAGCAGTACTTC
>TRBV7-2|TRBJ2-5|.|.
CASSLFETRYF
TGTGCCAGCAGCTTATTCGAGACCCGGTACTTC
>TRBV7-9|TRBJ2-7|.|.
CASSVRDAAYEQYF
TGTGCCAGCAGCGTCCGGGACGCCGCCTACGAGCAGTACTTC
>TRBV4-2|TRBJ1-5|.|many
CASSQVVGISNQPQHF
TGTGCCAGCAGCCAAGTTGTGGGGATAAGCAATCAGCCCCAGCATTTT
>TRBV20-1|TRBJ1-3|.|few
CSARGGSGNTIYF
TGCAGTGCTAGAGGCGGATCTGGAAACACCATATATTTT
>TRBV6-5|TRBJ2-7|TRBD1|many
CASSYSGTGGLSYEQYF
TGTGCCAGCAGTTACTCTGGGACAGGGGGTCTGAGCTACGAGCAGTACTTC
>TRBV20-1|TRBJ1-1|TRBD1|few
CSARGRTGNTEAFF
TGCAGTGCTAGAGGACGGACAGGGAACACTGAAGCTTTCTTT
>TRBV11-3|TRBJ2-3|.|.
CASSFLIGATDTQYF
TGTGCCAGCAGCTTCCTCATCGGTGCCACAGATACGCAGTATTTT
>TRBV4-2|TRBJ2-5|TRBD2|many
CASSQDVSGGRKTQYF
TGTGCCAGCAGCCAAGATGTTAGCGGGGGCCGGAAAACCCAGTACTTC
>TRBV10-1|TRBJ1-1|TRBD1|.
CASSAQNRGQGTEAFF
TGCGCCAGCAGTGCACAAAACAGGGGGCAGGGGACTGAAGCTTTCTTT
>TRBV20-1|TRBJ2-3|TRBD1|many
CSATPGQGTTDTQYF
TGCAGTGCTACTCCGGGACAGGGGACCACAGATACGCAGTATTTT
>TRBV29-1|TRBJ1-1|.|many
CSVDQVRTEAFF
TGCAGCGTTGATCAGGTGCGGACTGAAGCTTTCTTT
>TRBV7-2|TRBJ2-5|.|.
CASRLLGYQETQYF
TGTGCCAGCAGGCTCTTGGGGTACCAAGAGACCCAGTACTTC
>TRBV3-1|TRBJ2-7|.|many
CASSSQLGSYEQYF
TGTGCCAGCAGCTCGCAGCTCGGGTCCTACGAGCAGTACTTC
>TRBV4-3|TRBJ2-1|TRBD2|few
CASSQDRLAGKFF
TGCGCCAGCAGCCAAGATCGGTTAGCGGGAAAGTTCTTC
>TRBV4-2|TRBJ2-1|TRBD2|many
CASSQEGTSVAYNEQFF
TGTGCCAGCAGCCAAGAGGGAACTAGCGTTGCATACAATGAGCAGTTCTTC
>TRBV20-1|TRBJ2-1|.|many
CSAGQWNEQFF
TGCAGTGCCGGACAATGGAATGAGCAGTTCTTC
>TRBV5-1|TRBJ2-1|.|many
CASSLEPFSYNEQFF
TGCGCCAGCAGCTTGGAGCCCTTTTCCTACAATGAGCAGTTCTTC
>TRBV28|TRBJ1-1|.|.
CASSHDRTGTPPAAFF
TGTGCCAGCAGCCACGACAGGACCGGGACACCACCGGCGGCTTTCTTT
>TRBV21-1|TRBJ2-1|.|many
CASSKGGSSYNEQFF
TGTGCCAGCAGCAAAGGCGGGAGCTCCTACAATGAGCAGTTCTTC
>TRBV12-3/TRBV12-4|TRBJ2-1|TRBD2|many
CASSTRLADSYNEQFF
TGTGCCAGCAGCACCCGACTAGCGGACTCCTACAATGAGCAGTTCTTC
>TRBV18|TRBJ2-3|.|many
CASSSPTGRRDTQYF
TGTGCCAGCTCATCACCAACAGGTCGGCGGGATACGCAGTATTTT
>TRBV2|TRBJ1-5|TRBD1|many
CASRQGDVSNQPQHF
TGTGCCAGCAGGCAGGGGGACGTTAGCAATCAGCCCCAGCATTTT
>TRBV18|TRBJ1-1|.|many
CASSAGRVNSEAFF
TGTGCCAGCTCGGCTGGACGGGTGAACAGTGAAGCTTTCTTT
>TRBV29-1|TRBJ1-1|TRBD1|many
CSAQLAQGAGTEAFF
TGCAGCGCTCAACTTGCACAGGGGGCTGGAACTGAAGCTTTCTTT
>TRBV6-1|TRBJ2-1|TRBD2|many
CASSDGDSGRGYNEQFF
TGTGCCAGCAGTGATGGGGATAGCGGGAGAGGGTACAATGAGCAGTTCTTC
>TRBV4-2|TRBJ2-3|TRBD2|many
CASSQEFGLAAYTDTQYF
TGTGCCAGCAGCCAAGAATTTGGACTAGCGGCCTACACAGATACGCAGTATTTT
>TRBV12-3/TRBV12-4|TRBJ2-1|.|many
CASSFREAGGQFF
TGTGCCAGCAGTTTCCGGGAAGCGGGCGGGCAGTTCTTC
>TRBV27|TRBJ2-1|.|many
CASWKVSPYNEQFF
TGTGCCAGTTGGAAGGTTTCGCCCTACAATGAGCAGTTCTTC
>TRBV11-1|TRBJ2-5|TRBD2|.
CASSLRDRLAGVGETQYF
TGTGCCAGCAGTTTACGGGATCGACTAGCGGGGGTCGGAGAGACCCAGTACTTC
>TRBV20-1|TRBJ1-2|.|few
CSARGGVFGGYTF
TGCAGTGCTAGAGGAGGGGTGTTCGGAGGCTACACCTTC
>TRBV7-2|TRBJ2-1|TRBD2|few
CASSWTSGGGNNEQFF
TGTGCCAGCAGCTGGACTAGCGGGGGTGGAAACAATGAGCAGTTCTTC
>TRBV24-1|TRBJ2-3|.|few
CATSWGPNEPTDTQYF
TGTGCCACCAGCTGGGGACCCAACGAACCTACAGATACGCAGTATTTT
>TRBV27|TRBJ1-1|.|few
CASSLSPRLNTEAFF
TGTGCCAGCAGTTTATCTCCACGGCTGAACACTGAAGCTTTCTTT
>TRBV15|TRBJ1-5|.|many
CATSRSGSNQPQHF
TGTGCCACCAGCAGGTCAGGGAGCAATCAGCCCCAGCATTTT
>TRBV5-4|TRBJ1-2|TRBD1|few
CASSIPGGLIYGYTF
TGTGCCAGCAGCATCCCAGGGGGCCTGATCTATGGCTACACCTTC
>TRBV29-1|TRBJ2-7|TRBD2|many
CSVDPSGSYEQYF
TGCAGCGTTGACCCTAGCGGGAGCTACGAGCAGTACTTC
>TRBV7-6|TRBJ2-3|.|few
CASSLPDPNTQYF
TGTGCCAGCAGCCTCCCGGATCCCAATACGCAGTATTTT
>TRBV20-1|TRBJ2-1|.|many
CSALERRDYNEQFF
TGCAGTGCCCTAGAGCGGAGGGACTACAATGAGCAGTTCTTC
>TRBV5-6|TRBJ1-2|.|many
CASSLGLLDRPYGYTF
TGTGCCAGCAGCTTGGGGCTTCTGGACAGACCCTATGGCTACACCTTC
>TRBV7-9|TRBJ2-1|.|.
CASGLAYNEQFF
TGTGCCAGCGGCCTAGCCTACAATGAGCAGTTCTTC
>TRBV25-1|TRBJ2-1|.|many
CASSTAGSSYNEQFF
TGTGCCAGCAGTACTGCGGGGAGCTCCTACAATGAGCAGTTCTTC
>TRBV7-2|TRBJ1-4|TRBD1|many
CASRDRDRGSTNEKLFF
TGTGCCAGCAGGGACAGGGACAGGGGCTCAACTAATGAAAAACTGTTTTTT
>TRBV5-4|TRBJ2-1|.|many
CASSDITDNEQFF
TGTGCCAGCAGCGACATTACGGACAATGAGCAGTTCTTC
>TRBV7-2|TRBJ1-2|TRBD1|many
CASSLGDSLRSYGYTF
TGTGCCAGCAGCTTAGGGGACAGCCTCCGTTCCTATGGCTACACCTTC
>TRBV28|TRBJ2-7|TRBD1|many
CASSWGTGPIQRVSYEQYF
TGTGCCAGCAGTTGGGGGACAGGGCCAATCCAGCGGGTCTCCTACGAGCAGTACTTC
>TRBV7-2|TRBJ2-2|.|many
CASSLILASDYTGELFF
TGTGCCAGCAGCTTAATACTCGCGTCGGACTACACCGGGGAGCTGTTTTTT
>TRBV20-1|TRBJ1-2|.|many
CSASEGRSYGYTF
TGCAGTGCTAGTGAAGGGCGGAGCTATGGCTACACCTTC
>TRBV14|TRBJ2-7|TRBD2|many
CASSQGAGVNLYEQYF
TGTGCCAGCAGCCAAGGAGCGGGAGTGAACCTGTACGAGCAGTACTTC
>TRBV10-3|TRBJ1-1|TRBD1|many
CAISQTGGTNTEAFF
TGTGCCATCAGTCAAACAGGGGGAACGAACACTGAAGCTTTCTTT
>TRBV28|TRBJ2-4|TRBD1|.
CASSPWTGDLLAKNIQYF
TGTGCCAGCAGTCCCTGGACAGGGGACCTTCTTGCCAAAAACATTCAGTACTTC
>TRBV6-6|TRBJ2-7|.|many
CASSKTYEQYF
TGTGCCAGCAGCAAGACCTACGAGCAGTACTTC
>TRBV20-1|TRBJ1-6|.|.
CSARPYGRNNSPLHF
TGCAGTGCTAGACCATATGGCCGGAATAATTCACCCCTCCACTTT
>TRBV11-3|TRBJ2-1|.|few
CASSLDLPWIGEQFF
TGTGCCAGCAGCTTAGATCTTCCCTGGATAGGGGAGCAGTTCTTC